This TCR beta chain originates from a study of blood T cell dynamics during melanoma immunotherapy. Study details: Standard first-line treatment here was pembrolizumab or nivolumab plus ipilimumab in metastatic melanoma. Overall study results and limits: PBMC repertoires of eventual disease-control patients split at W3 into clonality or diversity gains.

On this clone: Its specificity is not known.

Repertoires were generated with immunoSEQ multiplex PCR, while TCRdb's copy carries only in-frame clones and drops some. The sample holds 15,000 to 20,000 clones; roughly nine tenths are singletons and the top ten take 1.5% to 2%. As to time point: pre-treatment baseline. Blood was drawn before treatment and at week 3 after checkpoint blockade. Prior systemic cancer therapy, immunosuppressant use and other active malignancies excluded patients. The clonotype originates from a human donor with melanoma. Sequences were derived from blood, sampled from a patient treated with checkpoint blockade.

In nucleotides, the CDR3 is TGCGCCAGCAGCCACGACTACGAGCAGTACTTC. Residues: CASSHDYEQYF. V gene TRBV5-1 combines with J gene TRBJ2-7; D unresolved. V lost 4 bases and J lost 3, with 5 bases in between. This CDR3 contains 11 residues. Germline CDR1 is SGHRS and CDR2 is YFSETQ.